The clone carrying this TCR beta chain appeared once. Clones were read by immunoSEQ multiplex PCR, and TCRdb kept only the in-frame ones, dropping some. The sample contains more than 200,000 clones, roughly 82% of which appear only once. The data were obtained in a study of blood T cell repertoires in COVID-19. In germline, CDR1 is LGHDT, CDR2 YNNKEL (reference sequence). V was cut by 10 bases and J by 11 bases, with 17 bases left in between. The CDR3 runs to 11 residues. V is TRBV3-1 (or the pseudogene TRBV3-2) and J is TRBJ1-1; D call uncertain. The TCR originated in a woman aged 40 to 50 who had recovered from COVID-19. Input material: peripheral blood. As DNA, the CDR3 is TGTGCCAACCCTCCGGGAAAAGCGGCTTTCTTT. Protein sequence: CANPPGKAAFF.